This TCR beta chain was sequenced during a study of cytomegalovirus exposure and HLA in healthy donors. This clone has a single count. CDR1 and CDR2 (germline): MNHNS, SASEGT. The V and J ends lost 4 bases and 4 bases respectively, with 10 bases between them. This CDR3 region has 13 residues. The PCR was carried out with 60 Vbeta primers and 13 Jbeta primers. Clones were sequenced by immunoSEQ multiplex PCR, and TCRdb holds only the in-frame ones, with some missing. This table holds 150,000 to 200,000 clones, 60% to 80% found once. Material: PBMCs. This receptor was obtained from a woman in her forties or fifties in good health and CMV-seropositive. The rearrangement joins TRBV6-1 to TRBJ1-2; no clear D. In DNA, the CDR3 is TGTGCCAGCAGTGTTGATGGACTCTATGGCTACACCTTC. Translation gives CASSVDGLYGYTF.